This T cell receptor (beta chain) was retrieved from a study of OX40 agonist ivuxolimab in advanced cancers. Broadly, across the study: Ivuxolimab, which targeted the costimulatory receptor OX40 (CD134), was an agonistic, fully human IgG2 monoclonal antibody. Intravenous ivuxolimab was administered to patients every 2 weeks at six dose levels: 0.01, 0.1, 0.3, 1.5, 3 and 10 mg/kg. Among the roughly 52 dose-escalation patients, roughly 20 had hepatocellular carcinoma, roughly 15 melanoma, 9 renal cell carcinoma and 9 head and neck cancer. In the dose-escalation cohort, 82.7% of patients were male, and the mean age was roughly 56 years with a range of roughly 20 to 85. Prior anti-PD-1, anti-PD-L1 or anti-CTLA-4 therapy was permitted, and checkpoint inhibitors had been received by about two fifths of dose-escalation patients. Partial responses occurred in three dose-escalation patients, of whom one had hepatocellular carcinoma and two had cutaneous melanoma. The purpose of peripheral TCRbeta sequencing was to test whether ivuxolimab changed TCR sequence diversity and led to clonal T-cell expansion. The paper describes the monotherapy dose-escalation part (N ≈ 50 patients) of the phase I trial of ivuxolimab. The paper as a whole reports these results and caveats: Clonal expansion of both CD4+ and CD8+ blood T cells was observed from baseline to week 6 at doses 0.1 to 3.0 mg/kg. Low levels of normalized T-cell clonal expansion were also seen in some patients who did not respond. After ivuxolimab, more expanded clones were found on average in CD8+ T cells than in CD4+ T cells. The antigen specificity of the clonally expanded peripheral T cells was not determined. In partial responders in the 0.1-3.0 mg/kg groups, normalized peripheral clonal expansion was found to be among the lowest, especially among CD8+ T cells.

This clone was detected once. Its binding antigen is unknown. Base qualities are not recorded, but no much larger clone differs from it by a single base. V ends up 5 bases short and J 4 bases short, with an unmatched junction base count of 14. The CDR1 and CDR2 encoded by the germline V gene are SGHVS and FQNEAQ. Measured from the cysteine to the phenylalanine, the CDR3 is 17 residues long. This entry keeps only the CDR3 DNA: 51 bases, framed from base 1. The trial excluded patients who had a history of autoimmune disease or were on systemic immunosuppression. Peripheral blood for TCR sequencing was drawn from every dose cohort at baseline, at cycle 4 day 1 and at cycle 7 day 1. Samples were obtained from an open-label, multicenter, first-in-human phase I dose-escalation trial of ivuxolimab. Adults with locally advanced or metastatic melanoma, renal cell, hepatocellular, or head and neck squamous cell carcinoma were enrolled in the trial. Before TCR sequencing, CD4+ T cells and CD8+ T cells from peripheral blood were sorted into separate populations.

Genomic DNA was isolated from the sorted cells so that the TCRbeta CDR3 region could be sequenced. The immunoSEQ Assay was used to sequence the TCRbeta CDR3 regions. TCRdb re-hosts the immuneACCESS table, in-frame sequences only. Its copies lack some clones; in the studies checked, an unresolved V gene accounts for under half of them, and the cause for the rest is not known. A total of around 61,000 clones appear in this sample, approximately 80% of them only once. The ten largest clones add up to roughly 5.1% of the sample. This clonotype originated in an adult with an advanced solid tumor such as melanoma, head and neck, liver or kidney cancer. The specimen was CD4+ or CD8+ T cells sorted from blood, collected in a trial of the OX40 agonist ivuxolimab. The sequence joins TRBV7-8 to TRBJ2-5; TRBD2 aligns with 9 central bases. The nucleotides read TGTGCCAGCAGCGTCTCCCCTAGCGGGGTAGTCGGAGAGACCCAGTACTTC. The translation is CASSVSPSGVVGETQYF.